This T cell receptor (beta chain) comes out of a study of blood T cells in healthy people across ages. Together with a sample-barcoded 5' primer, a J-beta primer mix was included in a second PCR lasting 7 to 11 cycles. TCRdb re-called the 5' RACE reads through MiXCR, storing one row per CDR3 protein. The repertoire holds some 920,000 distinct CDR3 sequences, 51% seen once, with roughly a fifth in the top ten. The sequenced material came from blood. The TCR sequence derives from a woman aged 55-70 years in good health.

Written as DNA, the CDR3 is TGTGCCAGCTCACCACCCGACAGAAAAGAGACCCAGTACTTC. Its protein product is CASSPPDRKETQYF. The chain is built from TRBV18 and TRBJ2-5; possible D gene TRBD1, 5 bases. Trimming removed 0 bases from V and 3 bases from J, with 8 bases in between. Germline V lookup: CDR1 KGHSH, CDR2 LQKENI. The CDR3 sequence is 14 residues long.